These 26 T cell receptor beta chains originate from one sample sequenced in a study of CD8 T cells in ankylosing spondylitis. These TCRs are of unknown antigen specificity. Study-wide points: One TCR beta motif, made up of under ten highly homologous variants, appeared characteristic of ankylosing spondylitis blood.

TCRdb reanalysed the 5' RACE reads using MiXCR and keeps one entry per CDR3 protein. The sample comprises around 140,000 distinct CDR3 sequences, under 20% of which are singletons, and about 33% rests with the top ten. The sample was blood, either unsorted or a sorted T cell fraction (not recorded which). These receptors were taken from a male donor with ankylosing spondylitis.

This clonotype has a handful of counts. The V and J genes are TRBV11-1 and TRBJ2-1; 10 nucleotides agree with TRBD2. The CDR3 spans 21 residues. V shed 5 bases, J shed 9 bases, and the junction held 28 bases outside the gene matches. The germline V gene encodes CDR1 SGHAT and CDR2 FQDESV (reference sequence). CDR3: CASSPRYITAGGPYPGGEQFF. CDR3 DNA sequence: TGTGCCAGCAGCCCCCGCTATATCACAGCGGGAGGGCCTTATCCCGGGGGTGAGCAGTTCTTC.

This sequence joins TRBV20-1 and TRBJ2-7; possible D gene TRBD2, 6 bases. V dropped 0 bases and J dropped 1 base, with 10 bases sitting between them. The CDR3 totals 14 residues. Germline-derived CDR1 and CDR2 are DFQATT and SNEGSKA (reference sequence). The CDR3 coding sequence is TGCAGTGCTAGAGATACGGGGGTGTCCTACGAGCAGTACTTC. This encodes CSARDTGVSYEQYF.

The chain carries TRBV4-1 and TRBJ1-2, with D possibly TRBD1 on 6 matching bases. This CDR3 region has 14 residues. Trimming stripped 0 bases from V and 3 bases from J, with 8 bases between. Germline V gene data show CDR1 as MGHRA and CDR2 as YSYEKL. Written as DNA, the CDR3 is TGCGCCAGCAGCCAAGATAAGGGGGACTATGGCTACACCTTC. This sequence encodes CASSQDKGDYGYTF.

This clonotype was recorded a few times. This chain connects TRBV20-1 to TRBJ1-4; tentatively, D is TRBD1 (5 bases). The CDR3 extends over 15 amino acids. V gave up 1 base and J gave up 6 bases, with 15 bases separating them. CDR1 and CDR2 from the germline V gene are DFQATT and SNEGSKA (reference sequence). This CDR3 is CSARVLGPLDEKLFF. Here the CDR3 DNA reads TGCAGTGCTAGAGTCCTGGGACCTTTAGATGAAAAACTGTTTTTT.

The genes are TRBV20-1 and TRBJ2-7; the D gene is possibly TRBD2 (6 bases). Trimming left V 8 bases short and J 2 bases short, with 16 bases between. The CDR3 contains 13 residues. Germline V CDR1 and CDR2: DFQATT, SNEGSKA (reference sequence). CDR3 amino acids: CSPLAWGAYEQYF. CDR3 nucleotides: TGCAGTCCCCTCGCGTGGGGGGCCTACGAGCAGTACTTC.

This clonotype was picked up many times. The V call is TRBV29-1, the J call TRBJ2-1; TRBD2 might be the D (5 bases). This CDR3 region has 14 residues. V shed 7 bases and J shed 8 bases, with 21 bases lying between them. Germline loops: CDR1 SQVTM, CDR2 ANQGSEA. The CDR3 region is CSANSVGRSDEQFF. The CDR3 DNA follows: TGCAGCGCAAACTCGGTAGGGAGAAGCGATGAGCAGTTCTTC.

V and J are TRBV4-2 and TRBJ2-1, with 9 positions matching TRBD1. CDR3 length: 17 amino acids. V shed 1 base, J shed 6 bases, and the junction held 10 bases outside the gene matches. Germline CDR1 reads LGHNA; CDR2 reads YNFKEQ. The CDR3 spells CASSQAYTRDRANEQFF. The CDR3 DNA reads as TGTGCCAGCAGCCAAGCTTATACCCGGGACAGGGCCAATGAGCAGTTCTTC.

This clonotype was recorded a few times. This chain connects TRBV12-3 or TRBV12-4 to TRBJ1-3; 8 nucleotides line up with TRBD1. The CDR3 is 16 amino acids. The trim removed 4 bases at V and 8 bases at J, leaving 13 bases unmatched. CDR3 bases: TGTGCCAGCAGTTCCCAACCCGAGACAGGGGCGGACACCATATATTTT. This gives the protein CASSSQPETGADTIYF.

For the CDR3, the DNA is TGTGCCAGCATAAATTTAGCCAAAAACATTCAGTACTTC. Residues: CASINLAKNIQYF. The V and J genes are TRBV7-9 and TRBJ2-4; D remains unclear. V was cut by 7 bases and J by 0 bases, with 7 bases left in between. The CDR3 is 13 residues long. Germline V CDR1 and CDR2: SEHNR, FQNEAQ (reference sequence).

This clonotype has ten or more counts. The chain carries TRBV25-1 and TRBJ2-5, with unresolved D. Germline V CDR1 and CDR2: MGHDK, SYGVNS. Trimming removed 6 bases at V and 1 base at J, with 9 bases between. The CDR3 runs to 13 residues. Here the CDR3 DNA reads TGTGCCAGCAGCCTAGAGATCCAAGAGACCCAGTACTTC. It is translated as CASSLEIQETQYF.

The chain joins TRBV5-1 to TRBJ2-7, with D hard to call. Deletions cut 1 base from V and 3 bases from J, with 14 bases between. Germline CDR1 and CDR2: SGHRS and YFSETQ. CDR3 length: 15 amino acids. The CDR3 DNA sequence: TGCGCCAGCAGCTTGTCGTGGGGTGCGCACTACGAGCAGTACTTC. Encoded protein: CASSLSWGAHYEQYF.

This chain uses TRBV6-2 or TRBV6-3 with TRBJ1-5; D unresolved. Trimming shortened V by 8 bases and J by 0 bases, and 14 bases separated the two germline ends. Germline values: CDR1 MNHEY, CDR2 SVGEGT. The CDR3 loop spans 15 amino acids. CDR3 region: CASARFEGSNQPQHF. The CDR3 DNA reads as TGTGCCAGCGCAAGATTTGAAGGTAGCAATCAGCCCCAGCATTTT.

In this sample, this clonotype turned up many times. The chain recombines TRBV30 with TRBJ1-1; D is ambiguous. The germline CDR1 and CDR2 sequences are GTSNPN and SVGIG (reference sequence). The CDR3 runs to 13 residues. V lost 3 bases to trimming and J lost 4 bases, with 12 bases between them. CDR3 amino acids: CAWRPIIITEAFF. The CDR3 DNA reads as TGTGCCTGGAGGCCTATCATTATCACTGAAGCTTTCTTT.

This clonotype was seen a few times. The chain recombines TRBV27 with TRBJ1-1, with no clear D. This CDR3 is built from 14 residues. Trimming cost V 3 bases and J 1 base, with 9 bases left between them. CDR1 MNHEY and CDR2 SMNVEV come from the germline V gene (reference sequence). Here the CDR3 reads CASSFRDTNTEAFF. In DNA, the CDR3 is TGTGCCAGCAGTTTTCGAGACACGAACACTGAAGCTTTCTTT.

The gene calls are TRBV29-1 and TRBJ2-1; 11 bases agree with TRBD2. The germline V gene has CDR1 SQVTM and CDR2 ANQGSEA. The V gene end was trimmed by 7 bases and the J gene end by 1 base; junction bases not matched to a gene: 6. The length of the CDR3 is 15 residues. DNA of the CDR3: TGCAGCGCTTATGGGACTAGCGGATCCTACAATGAGCAGTTCTTC. Protein product: CSAYGTSGSYNEQFF.

This clonotype showed up just a few times. The chain combines TRBV24-1 with TRBJ2-2; TRBD1 agrees at 7 bases. The V gene end was trimmed by 6 bases and the J gene end by 7 bases; junction bases not matched to a gene: 13. CDR3 size: 16 residues. The germline CDR1 and CDR2 sequences are KGHDR and SFDVKD. In nucleotides, the CDR3 is TGTGCCACCAGTCCGGACCCCACAGGGGTTAGCGGGGAGCTGTTTTTT. Translation gives CATSPDPTGVSGELFF.

This clonotype showed up just a few times. The chain couples TRBV7-3 to TRBJ2-7, with TRBD2 identical over 8 bases. There are 15 residues in the CDR3. V lost 1 base, J lost 1 base, and 3 bases stayed unmatched. Germline CDR1 reads SGHTA; CDR2 reads FQGTGA. For the CDR3, the DNA is TGTGCCAGCAGCTTAAACGCGGGAGGATCCTACGAGCAGTACTTC. This translates into CASSLNAGGSYEQYF.

This rearrangement joins TRBV12-3 or TRBV12-4 to TRBJ2-5, with 7 bases matching TRBD2. This CDR3 contains 15 residues. V dropped 8 bases and J dropped 0; count of bases not matched to a gene: 9. CDR3 in amino acids: CASFGPAGNQETQYF. DNA for the CDR3: TGTGCCAGCTTCGGGCCAGCGGGAAACCAAGAGACCCAGTACTTC.

This chain connects TRBV27 to TRBJ1-1; D remains unclear. This CDR3 region has 13 residues. Looked up from germline, CDR1 is MNHEY and CDR2 is SMNVEV (reference sequence). V gave up 6 bases and J gave up 7 bases, with 15 bases separating them. DNA for the CDR3: TGTGCCAGCAGCCTCCGCGGCGGCCTTGAAGCTTTCTTT. Amino acid sequence: CASSLRGGLEAFF.

This rearrangement joins TRBV6-1 to TRBJ2-1; weak D call: TRBD2 (7 bases). V dropped 6 bases and J dropped 4 bases, with 25 bases sitting between them. The CDR3 loop spans 18 amino acids. The germline V gene encodes CDR1 MNHNS and CDR2 SASEGT. The CDR3 reads CASSNPGGLATGYNEQFF. CDR3 coding DNA: TGTGCCAGCAGCAACCCGGGGGGCCTAGCGACGGGTTACAATGAGCAGTTCTTC.

This clonotype was detected a few times. The chain carries TRBV12-3 or TRBV12-4 and TRBJ2-3, with 10 positions matching TRBD2. The CDR3 is 17 amino acids. Trimming removed 3 bases from V and 2 bases from J; junction bases left unmatched: 8. CDR3 residues: CASSFRGTSVYTDTQYF. Here the CDR3 DNA reads TGTGCCAGCAGTTTTCGGGGGACTAGCGTTTACACAGATACGCAGTATTTT.

J is TRBJ1-2 and V is TRBV6-2 or TRBV6-3, with unresolved D. Germline V gene sequence: CDR1 MNHEY, CDR2 SVGEGT. V gave up 2 bases and J gave up 4 bases, with 11 bases separating them. The CDR3 consists of 14 residues. The CDR3 region has the DNA TGTGCCAGCAGTTACCGTGGACGGACCTATGGCTACACCTTC. It translates to CASSYRGRTYGYTF.

The chain is built from TRBV28 and TRBJ2-7, with TRBD2 matching over 10 bases. Trimming removed 6 bases from V and 3 bases from J; junction bases left unmatched: 5. The CDR3 covers 14 residues. Germline V gene lookup returns CDR1 MDHEN and CDR2 SYDVKM. CDR3: CASRGLAVYYEQYF. In nucleotides, the CDR3 is TGTGCCAGCAGAGGACTAGCGGTATACTACGAGCAGTACTTC.

The chain recombines TRBV6-1 with TRBJ2-7; the D gene is possibly TRBD2 (6 bases). CDR1 and CDR2 from the germline V gene are MNHNS and SASEGT. Trimming removed 6 bases at V and 0 bases at J, with 15 bases between. There are 15 residues in the CDR3. The CDR3 DNA follows: TGTGCCAGCAGGCCCCGCGCGGGGTACTCCTACGAGCAGTACTTC. Its protein is CASRPRAGYSYEQYF.

This clonotype was seen at least ten times. This chain connects TRBV29-1 to TRBJ2-5, with unresolved D. The germline gives CDR1 SQVTM, CDR2 ANQGSEA. The CDR3 totals 10 residues. Trimming shortened V by 6 bases and J by 4 bases, and 6 bases separated the two germline ends. As DNA, the CDR3 is TGCAGCGTGGGCGGAGAGACCCAGTACTTC. As protein: CSVGGETQYF.

This clonotype has just a few counts. Written as DNA, the CDR3 is TGTGCCAGCAGCCCACGGGGCCCAGGGAATGAGCAGTTCTTC. Amino acids: CASSPRGPGNEQFF. The rearrangement uses TRBV7-9 and TRBJ2-1; D might be TRBD1 or TRBD2, each matching 5 bases. The V end lost 5 bases, the J end lost 7 bases, and 15 bases lay between the germline ends. In germline, CDR1 is SEHNR, CDR2 FQNEAQ (reference sequence). CDR3 length equals 14 residues.